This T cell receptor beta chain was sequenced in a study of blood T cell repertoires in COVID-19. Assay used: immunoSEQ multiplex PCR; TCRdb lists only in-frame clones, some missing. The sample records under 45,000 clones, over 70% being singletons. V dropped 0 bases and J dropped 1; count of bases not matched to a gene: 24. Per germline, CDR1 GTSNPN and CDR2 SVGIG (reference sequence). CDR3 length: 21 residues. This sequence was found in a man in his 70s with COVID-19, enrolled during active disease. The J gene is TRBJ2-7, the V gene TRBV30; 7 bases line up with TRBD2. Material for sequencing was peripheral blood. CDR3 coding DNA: TGTGCCTGGAGTGTACAGGTTGGGCTAGCGGTAATAAATTCTGAATCCTACGAGCAGTACTTC. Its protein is CAWSVQVGLAVINSESYEQYF.